These 4 T cell receptor beta chains came from one sample sequenced in a study of graft-versus-host responses after intestinal transplantation. Some clones are missing from TCRdb's copy, which holds only in-frame ones; the method was immunoSEQ multiplex PCR. The sample shows some 13,000 clones, roughly 33% of them seen only once. Each mixed lymphocyte reaction held roughly 200,000 CFSE-labeled responders and roughly 200,000 irradiated violet-dye-labeled stimulators. The material was alloreactive CD8+ T cells from a mixed lymphocyte reaction culture, obtained before intestinal transplant. Regarding subset: CFSE-low proliferating T cells sorted from roughly 6-day pre-transplant mixed lymphocyte reaction (GvH or HvG direction). The receptor source for this set is a human patient who received an intestinal transplant.

This rearrangement joins TRBV4-2 to TRBJ1-1; a weak D match, TRBD1 (6 bases). The CDR3 loop spans 15 amino acids. CDR1 is LGHNA and CDR2 is YNFKEQ in the germline V gene. V lost 1 base and J 0 bases, leaving 9 bases between the germline ends. This CDR3 is CASSQGDTMNTEAFF. The CDR3 region has the DNA TGTGCCAGCAGCCAAGGGGACACGATGAACACTGAAGCTTTCTTT.

This clone has only a few counts. The rearrangement joins TRBV20-1 to TRBJ2-3; D not resolved. Germline V gene sequence: CDR1 DFQATT, CDR2 SNEGSKA (reference sequence). V was pared by 3 bases and J by 3 bases, with 1 base between. The CDR3 has 10 residues. The CDR3 sequence is CSARTDTQYF. The CDR3 nucleotides are TGCAGTGCTAGGACAGATACGCAGTATTTT.

By share of the sample, this clone is medium-sized. This sequence joins TRBV5-6 and TRBJ2-5; possible D gene TRBD2, 6 bases. The germline gives CDR1 SGHDT, CDR2 YYEEEE. Trimming pared 1 base from V and 5 bases from J, leaving 12 bases between. The CDR3 spans 14 residues. The CDR3 DNA reads as TGTGCCAGCAGCTTGCCGGAGGGCCGCGAGACCCAGTACTTC. It is translated as CASSLPEGRETQYF.

The chain carries TRBV21-1 and TRBJ2-7; no check of the table's D call, TRBD2, against the DNA was made. TRBV21-1 is described as a pseudogene. The CDR3 is 13 amino acids. CDR3: CASRGLASYEQYF. CDR3 sequence (DNA): TGTGCCAGCAGGGGACTAGCCTCCTACGAGCAGTACTTC.